This T cell receptor (beta chain) was sequenced for a study of cytomegalovirus exposure and HLA in healthy donors. Points from the study as a whole: Rates of TCR association differed by HLA locus in a later analysis, with DRB1 highest and HLA-C lowest.

Turning to this clone: Antigen specificity is unknown.

CDR1 is MDHEN and CDR2 is SYDVKM in the germline V gene. This CDR3 region has 16 residues. The J segment lost 4 bases and the V segment lost 5 bases, leaving 10 bases of the junction unmatched. Primers: 60 Vbeta forward and 13 Jbeta reverse. Here immunoSEQ multiplex PCR was the method, and the copy in TCRdb shows in-frame clones only, minus some. The sample includes 150,000 to 200,000 clones, approximately 76% seen only once; the top ten take 1.2% to 1.5%. This clonotype was obtained from a man aged 55-75 years in good health and CMV-seronegative. The chain recombines TRBV28 with TRBJ2-5; TRBD2 matches at 10 bases. The specimen sequenced was PBMCs. The CDR3 here is CASSPVIPSGGETQYF. In DNA, the CDR3 is TGTGCCAGCAGTCCCGTTATTCCTAGCGGGGGAGAGACCCAGTACTTC. Full variable domain (outside the CDR3, taken from reference TRBV28 and TRBJ2-5): DVKVTQSSRYLVKRTGEKVFLECVQDMDHENMFWYRQDPGLGLRLIYFSYDVKMKEKGDIPEGYSVSREKKERFSLILESASTNQTSMYLCASSPVIPSGGETQYFGPGTRLLVL.